Listed below are T cell receptor beta chains from one sample, sequenced in a study of OX40 agonist ivuxolimab in advanced cancers. Generated by immunoSEQ multiplex PCR, the TCRdb table keeps only in-frame clones and is missing some. The sample records more than 60,000 clones, about 80% being singletons. The sequences come from CD4+ or CD8+ T cells sorted from blood, collected in a trial of the OX40 agonist ivuxolimab. These receptors were taken from an adult with an advanced solid tumor such as melanoma, head and neck, liver or kidney cancer. CDR3s include the opening cysteine and the closing phenylalanine or tryptophan. A D gene is named only where the DNA matches it firmly. Only some rows state a clone size, as once, few, many or a class for expanded clones.

V: TRBV6-5
size: NA
D: TRBD2
J: TRBJ2-4
DNA: TGTGCCAGCAGGCTTAGCGGGGGAGCCAAAAACATTCAGTACTTC
CDR3: CASRLSGGAKNIQYF

V: TRBV5-4
size: NA
D: NA
J: TRBJ1-2
DNA: TGTGCCAGCAGCTTGGTGGGCAGGCAAAGGCGAGGCTACACCTTC
CDR3: CASSLVGRQRRGYTF

V: TRBV11-2
size: NA
D: NA
J: TRBJ2-5
DNA: TGTGCCAGCAGCCTTTCATCAGTCCCTAGGGGAGAGACCCAGTACTTC
CDR3: CASSLSSVPRGETQYF

V: TRBV7-2
size: NA
D: NA
J: TRBJ2-5
DNA: TGTGCCAGCAGCACCTACGAGGGGACCCAGTACTTC
CDR3: CASSTYEGTQYF

V: TRBV30
size: NA
D: NA
J: TRBJ1-5
DNA: TGTGCCTGGAGTGCTGCCTCCAACAGGGTTACTCAGCCCCAGCATTTT
CDR3: CAWSAASNRVTQPQHF

V: TRBV10-3
size: few
D: TRBD1
J: TRBJ1-4
DNA: TGTGCCATCAGGGGGACAGCAACTAATGAAAAACTGTTTTTT
CDR3: CAIRGTATNEKLFF

V: TRBV9
size: once
D: TRBD2
J: TRBJ2-1
DNA: TGTGCCAGCAGACCGGGACTAGCGGGGGGGATCTACAATGAGCAGTTCTTC
CDR3: CASRPGLAGGIYNEQFF

V: TRBV7-2
size: NA
D: NA
J: TRBJ1-5
DNA: TGTGCCAGCAGCTCTCTCGGCAATCAGCCCCAGCATTTT
CDR3: CASSSLGNQPQHF

V: TRBV4-1
size: NA
D: NA
J: TRBJ1-4
DNA: TGCGCCAGCAGCCAACTGCAGATAGATGAAAAACTGTTTTTT
CDR3: CASSQLQIDEKLFF

V: TRBV6-1
size: NA
D: NA
J: TRBJ2-3
DNA: TGTGCCAGCAGAGTCACCGGTGCTGATACGCAGTATTTT
CDR3: CASRVTGADTQYF

V: TRBV5-5
size: NA
D: NA
J: TRBJ2-2
DNA: TGTGCCAGCAGTAGCACGGGGGAGCTGTTTTTT
CDR3: CASSSTGELFF

V: TRBV6-1
size: NA
D: TRBD2
J: TRBJ2-3
DNA: TGTGCCAGCAGTGAACTAGCGGCAGATACGCAGTATTTT
CDR3: CASSELAADTQYF

V: TRBV7-2
size: once
D: NA
J: TRBJ2-5
DNA: TGTGCCAGCAGCCTTAGACAGAAAGAGACCCAGTACTTC
CDR3: CASSLRQKETQYF

V: TRBV28
size: NA
D: TRBD1
J: TRBJ2-7
DNA: TGTGCCAGCAGGCCCCGGGACAGAGGCTACGAGCAGTACTTC
CDR3: CASRPRDRGYEQYF

V: TRBV5-4
size: once
D: NA
J: TRBJ1-4
DNA: TGTGCCAGCAGCTTGGGTCGGGGGAAGGACGAAAAACTGTTTTTT
CDR3: CASSLGRGKDEKLFF

V: TRBV11-2
size: NA
D: NA
J: TRBJ1-6
DNA: TGTGCCAGCAGCTTAGTCCGCAACTCCTATAATTCACCCCTCCACTTT
CDR3: CASSLVRNSYNSPLHF

V: TRBV5-1
size: NA
D: NA
J: TRBJ2-3
DNA: TGCGCCAGCAGCTCCCCCGGGACAAAGATCACAGATACGCAGTATTTT
CDR3: CASSSPGTKITDTQYF

V: TRBV27
size: NA
D: TRBD1
J: TRBJ1-5
DNA: TGTGCCAGCAGCACCACGGGCAGGGGGCTGAGGTGGATGGGTCAGCCCCAGCATTTT
CDR3: CASSTTGRGLRWMGQPQHF

V: TRBV6-1
size: NA
D: NA
J: TRBJ1-5
DNA: TGTGCCAGCAGTGAGAATTCCAGTCAGCCCCAGCATTTT
CDR3: CASSENSSQPQHF

V: TRBV7-2
size: once
D: NA
J: TRBJ2-5
DNA: TGTGCCAGCAGAACTGCTGGCCAAGAGACCCAGTACTTC
CDR3: CASRTAGQETQYF

V: TRBV6-1
size: once
D: NA
J: TRBJ1-1
DNA: TGTGCCAGTGGGGGCACTGAAGCTTTCTTT
CDR3: CASGGTEAFF

V: TRBV11-2
size: NA
D: TRBD2
J: TRBJ2-1
DNA: TGTGCCAGCAGTTATCTAGCGGGGGGACTCAATGAGCAGTTCTTC
CDR3: CASSYLAGGLNEQFF

V: TRBV6-5
size: NA
D: NA
J: TRBJ2-7
DNA: TGTGCCAGCAGCACGGGTGGGATTTTGAGGTACGAGCAGTACTTC
CDR3: CASSTGGILRYEQYF

V: TRBV6-1
size: NA
D: NA
J: TRBJ1-5
DNA: TGTGCCAGCATGCCAAGAATGAGCAATCAGCCCCAGCATTTT
CDR3: CASMPRMSNQPQHF

V: TRBV2
size: NA
D: TRBD2
J: TRBJ2-5
DNA: TGTGCCAGCACGGTAACCAGCGGGGCGACCCAGTACTTC
CDR3: CASTVTSGATQYF

V: TRBV9
size: once
D: TRBD2
J: TRBJ2-2
DNA: TGTGCCAGCTCAAGCGGGGGGAACACCGGGGAGCTGTTTTTT
CDR3: CASSSGGNTGELFF

V: TRBV4-1
size: NA
D: NA
J: TRBJ1-4
DNA: TGCGCCAGCAGCCACGGTGGTCTTAGGGAGGAAAAACTGTTTTTT
CDR3: CASSHGGLREEKLFF

V: TRBV5-4
size: NA
D: NA
J: TRBJ1-6
DNA: TGTGCCAGCAGCTTGAGTGGTCTCTATAATTCACCCCTCCACTTT
CDR3: CASSLSGLYNSPLHF

V: TRBV19
size: NA
D: TRBD2
J: TRBJ2-1
DNA: TGTGCCAGTAGTACCTCGCGCGGGACTAGCGGCTACAATGAGCAGTTCTTC
CDR3: CASSTSRGTSGYNEQFF

V: TRBV5-1
size: NA
D: NA
J: TRBJ2-7
DNA: TGCGCCAGCAGCCCAGGTACGCCCCTCTACGAGCAGTACTTC
CDR3: CASSPGTPLYEQYF

V: TRBV6-1
size: NA
D: TRBD1
J: TRBJ1-5
DNA: TGTGCCAGCAACCTACAGGGGGCCGGGCAGCCCCAGCATTTT
CDR3: CASNLQGAGQPQHF

V: TRBV5-5
size: NA
D: NA
J: TRBJ2-5
DNA: TGTGCCAGCAGCCGAACAGGCCAAGAGACCCAGTACTTC
CDR3: CASSRTGQETQYF

V: TRBV7-2
size: NA
D: NA
J: TRBJ1-3
DNA: TGTGCCAGCAGCTTAAGTTCTGGGACCGGAAACACCATATATTTT
CDR3: CASSLSSGTGNTIYF

V: TRBV28
size: NA
D: NA
J: TRBJ2-7
DNA: TGTGCCAGCAGCCTTGACCTCTACGAGCAGTACTTC
CDR3: CASSLDLYEQYF

V: TRBV19
size: NA
D: TRBD2
J: TRBJ2-2
DNA: TGTGCCAGTTGGGTAGCGGGGGAGATTACCGGGGAGCTGTTTTTT
CDR3: CASWVAGEITGELFF

V: TRBV5-1
size: NA
D: NA
J: TRBJ2-1
DNA: TGCGCCAGCAGCTTTAGCAGAATCCGCTCCTACAATGAGCAGTTCTTC
CDR3: CASSFSRIRSYNEQFF

V: TRBV2
size: NA
D: TRBD1
J: TRBJ1-6
DNA: TGTGCCAGCAGTGAAACGGGTCAGGGGGCGCCCGGTTCACCCCTCCACTTT
CDR3: CASSETGQGAPGSPLHF

V: TRBV6-1
size: NA
D: NA
J: TRBJ2-4
DNA: TGTGCCAGCAGCCGGGGAGGGGGCGGTAACATTCAGTACTTC
CDR3: CASSRGGGGNIQYF

V: TRBV28
size: NA
D: NA
J: TRBJ1-2
DNA: TGTGCCAGCTGGGAAAGCCTCCCTGGCTATGGCTACACCTTC
CDR3: CASWESLPGYGYTF

V: TRBV5-4
size: NA
D: TRBD1
J: TRBJ1-5
DNA: TGTGCCAGCAGCCGTGACAGGGACCAGCCCCAGCATTTT
CDR3: CASSRDRDQPQHF

V: TRBV19
size: NA
D: NA
J: TRBJ1-5
DNA: TGTGCCAGTAGTATGGGGCTGGGTGGGAATAGCAATCAGCCCCAGCATTTT
CDR3: CASSMGLGGNSNQPQHF

V: TRBV6-5
size: once
D: NA
J: TRBJ1-1
DNA: TGTGCCGTCCTTACCTGGGAGGGTAGCACTGAAGCTTTCTTT
CDR3: CAVLTWEGSTEAFF

V: TRBV11-3
size: NA
D: NA
J: TRBJ2-3
DNA: TGTGCCAGCAGCCCTGGGAGGCACGATACGCAGTATTTT
CDR3: CASSPGRHDTQYF

V: TRBV2
size: NA
D: NA
J: TRBJ1-5
DNA: TGTGCCAGCAGTGAGTGGGGGTTGGGAAGCAATCAGCCCCAGCATTTT
CDR3: CASSEWGLGSNQPQHF

V: TRBV5-1
size: once
D: NA
J: TRBJ2-3
DNA: TGCGCCAGCAGGGGGTCTGCGGGTGGGGGCACAGATACGCAGTATTTT
CDR3: CASRGSAGGGTDTQYF

V: TRBV5-1
size: NA
D: NA
J: TRBJ1-1
DNA: TGCGCCAGCAGCTCAAGCCTGGGGAACACTGAAGCTTTCTTT
CDR3: CASSSSLGNTEAFF

V: TRBV2
size: few
D: TRBD2
J: TRBJ2-5
DNA: TGTGCCAGCAGTGACGAAGCGGGGCGGGGGGAGACCCAGTACTTC
CDR3: CASSDEAGRGETQYF

V: TRBV5-1
size: NA
D: TRBD2
J: TRBJ2-1
DNA: TGCGCCAGCAGCTTAGCAGCTCTAGCGGTATCCTACAATGAGCAGTTCTTC
CDR3: CASSLAALAVSYNEQFF

V: TRBV28
size: NA
D: TRBD1
J: TRBJ1-2
DNA: TGTGCCAGCAGGTCCGGGACAGGGGACTACACCTTC
CDR3: CASRSGTGDYTF

V: TRBV9
size: NA
D: NA
J: TRBJ1-2
DNA: TGTGCCAGCAGCGCGGCTCCCGGGGGGCGTCGGGGCTACACCTTC
CDR3: CASSAAPGGRRGYTF

V: TRBV11-3
size: NA
D: TRBD1
J: TRBJ2-2
DNA: TGTGCCAGCAGCAAGGGGGCACCAAACACCGGGGAGCTGTTTTTT
CDR3: CASSKGAPNTGELFF

V: TRBV19
size: NA
D: NA
J: TRBJ1-1
DNA: TGTGCCACCGCCCACAGGAACACTGAAGCTTTCTTT
CDR3: CATAHRNTEAFF

V: TRBV6-4
size: NA
D: NA
J: TRBJ1-1
DNA: TGTGCCAGCAGGGAATCTTTGTGGAACACTGAAGCTTTCTTT
CDR3: CASRESLWNTEAFF

V: TRBV18
size: NA
D: TRBD1
J: TRBJ2-4
DNA: TGTGCCAGCTCACCGGACAGGGTGGCCAAAAACATTCAGTACTTC
CDR3: CASSPDRVAKNIQYF

V: TRBV5-1
size: NA
D: TRBD2
J: TRBJ2-3
DNA: TGCGCCAGCAGCCGGGCAGGGACTAGCGGGGGGACAGATACGCAGTATTTT
CDR3: CASSRAGTSGGTDTQYF

V: TRBV19
size: NA
D: TRBD1
J: TRBJ2-6
DNA: TGTGCCAGTAGTAACACAGGGGCAGGGGCCAACGTCCTGACTTTC
CDR3: CASSNTGAGANVLTF